The sequence of this T cell receptor (beta chain) was determined in a study of T cells after yellow fever vaccination (dated by TCRdb to the late 2010s). Broadly, across the study: Libraries from fractions with low cell numbers were prepared with the SMART-Seq v4 Ultra Low Input RNA kit. Blood was drawn at multiple timepoints before and after primary and secondary immunization, with bulk PBMC replicates and cell subsets isolated. Two healthy male donors made up the cohort, one aged 18 to 29 years and the other aged 30 to 40 years. To follow T-cell clones before and after primary and booster YFV17D yellow fever vaccination, bulk TCR alpha and beta repertoires were sequenced over time. The investigation overall reported the following: A small share of clonotypes was detected in both CD4 and CD8 compartments, with the overlap likely arising from convergent recombination. Only a couple of donors were included in the study, so the extent to which the findings can be generalized is limited. FACS-sorted repertoires could contain abundant contaminating clonotypes from the bulk population, so computational filtering was required. Compared with the primary T-cell response, the secondary T-cell response was faster but weaker, reaching its peak on day 5 rather than on day 15. Most clones expanded after primary vaccination were re-detected after the booster (just under 97% of CD4 and roughly 87% of CD8), suggesting broad memory maintenance.

The sample's treatment or condition, from its label and the paper: live attenuated yellow fever vaccine strain. At every blood-draw timepoint, two biological replicates of bulk PBMCs were collected. PBMCs were isolated from peripheral blood using a standard Ficoll-Paque protocol. TriZol was used to extract RNA from bulk PBMCs, CD4 and CD8 fractions, and dextramer-positive and dextramer-negative fractions. Turning to this clonotype: There is no known antigen for this receptor. Within one base of it there is no much larger clone, and no base qualities were kept.

The junction shows trimming of 2 bases on V and 3 bases on J, plus 9 bases between the germline ends. In the germline V gene, CDR1 corresponds to SGHVS and CDR2 to FNYEAQ. CDR3 length: 14 amino acids, cysteine to phenylalanine. Only CDR3 DNA remains: 42 bases, in frame from the first base. TCR cDNA was synthesized by 5'RACE template switching, which introduced a universal primer site and unique molecular identifiers. cDNA synthesis was primed from both the TCR alpha and TCR beta constant segments. Library amplification involved two PCR steps, and the second step added sample barcodes and sequencing adapters. Sequencing of libraries was done on Illumina HiSeq 2500 (2x100 bp) or NovaSeq (2x150 bp). The authors' analysis ran thus. Reads were demultiplexed and collapsed into UMI consensus sequences with MIGEC, and V(D)J alignment was performed with MiXCR. Vaccine-responding clonotypes were identified with edgeR using replicate PBMC samples, with FDR below 0.01 and a log2 fold change above 5 up to day 15 being required. Each bulk clonotype received a CD4 or CD8 identity based on whether the sequenced CD4 or CD8 repertoire contained that clonotype at higher abundance. TCRdb reran the public reads through fastp at Q25 and MiXCR, keeping productive beta chains. All rows with the same CDR3 protein become a single entry with the most common DNA and genes. V and J calls and clone size were set by TCRdb, not the authors. The sample profile shows hundreds of thousands of distinct CDR3 sequences; around 10% of them were found once. The ten most abundant clones make up roughly 18% of the sample.

This sample comprised PBMCs, obtained on the day of the first yellow fever vaccination. The TCR originated in a man aged 18 to 29 who received the YFV17D yellow fever vaccine. The chain joins TRBV7-6 to TRBJ2-3, with no confidently assigned D gene. The CDR3 has the sequence CASSLMSATDTQYF. The nucleotides read TGTGCCAGCAGCTTAATGTCGGCTACAGATACGCAGTATTTT.